This T cell receptor beta chain was captured in a study of cytomegalovirus exposure and HLA in healthy donors (dated 2017 in TCRdb). Study-level background: According to an earlier analysis of 587 of the donors, 150 million to 200 million T cells yielded 95 million to 140 million unique TCR beta sequences and 276 Gb of sequence data. An early release covering just under 650 HLA-typed donors comprised about 300 gigabases of sequencing data and around 85 million unique TCR sequences. Among the roughly 400 genotyped donors, approximately 82% belonged to the genetic ancestry cluster associated with self-reported Caucasian donors. The study aimed to test whether cataloging public T cell receptors could reveal signatures of past pathogen exposure. Using immunosequencing, the study profiled T cell repertoires from about 620 subjects and related those repertoires to cytomegalovirus serostatus. Besides the first cohort of 500 to 700 subjects, a separate validation cohort made up of over a hundred different subjects was used. To predict cytomegalovirus infection status, the study combined high-throughput TCR immunosequencing, statistical association of individual TCRs with disease status, and machine learning. A later analysis re-analyzed previously published TCR beta repertoires from 550 to 700 donors and added high-resolution HLA genotyping to study TCR occurrence patterns. Rather than using new phenotypic data, the later analysis identified candidate immune exposures from TCR beta sequences and from how often those sequences occurred across donors. To decide whether each TCR beta V gene segment behaved as functional or pseudogenic, an earlier analysis of 587 of the donors relied on high-throughput TCR beta sequencing. Donor age, sex, ethnicity and CMV serostatus were compiled together with the repertoire data. A later genetic analysis used genome-wide SNP genotypes for about 60% of the roughly 700 donors, treating that subset as a discovery cohort. Every repertoire in the discovery cohort had been generated on one and the same sequencing platform. Class I and class II HLA loci were covered by the typing at four-digit resolution. The number of donors typed differed by locus, with 629-630 for A, B, C, DRB1 and DQB1, roughly 550 for DQA1, nearly 610 for DPA1, and approximately 470 for DPB1. Several DR-DQ haplotypes were treated as single units for association and clustering because of strong linkage in the cohort. Among about 360 genotyped donors of the cohort, an average of 235,054 unique TCR beta nucleotide sequences were sequenced per donor, roughly 20% of them non-productive.

Overall results and qualifications from the work: In an earlier analysis of 587 of the donors, most TCR beta V segments appeared in productive rearrangements about 87% or about 30% of the time, broadly matching IMGT annotations. The authors suggested that the approach could potentially be generalized to other disease states and immunological phenotypes. A further reported finding was that TCR beta sequences accurately predicted the HLA-A and HLA-B alleles for most subjects in the first cohort. Some IMGT-functional V segments, including TRBV6-2 and TRBV6-3, could not be distinguished by the 87-base-pair reads and were therefore excluded. In this cohort, only TCR beta chains were sequenced, and detectable features were limited by the absence of alpha or paired-chain data. Most TCR sequences were seen in very few donors, while some public TCRs were found in many individuals. Because counts were too low, about 18 rarely observed V segments, including chromosome 9 orphons, were left out of the earlier analysis of some 600 of the donors. According to a later genetic analysis, donors in an Asian-associated ancestry cluster had fewer N-insertions in productive TCRs than the approximately 670-donor mean. According to a later analysis, most CMV-associated TCR beta chains appeared to be HLA-restricted, and the HLA associations seemed to be driven largely by CMV exposure. Because HLA typing was missing for some donors at each locus, association tests included only the typed subset. A later analysis reported that several top co-occurrence clusters appeared linked to parvovirus B19, influenza, CMV and Epstein-Barr virus. The study gave a list of about 170 TCR beta chains associated with cytomegalovirus. According to a later analysis, TCR association rates differed among HLA loci, with DRB1 alleles showing the most associated TCRs and HLA-C alleles showing the fewest. For the cohort, immune exposure information was limited to CMV serostatus. Linkage disequilibrium might explain the correlated functional status among segregating V segments, but an unknown experimental factor could not be excluded. A later analysis found that HLA-associated TCR beta chains were more clonally expanded and had lower generation probabilities than equally common non-associated chains. In a later genetic analysis, a missense DCLRE1C variant was associated with V-gene and J-gene trimming of TCR beta chains, and the association was replicated in an independent cohort. Strong co-occurrence of HLA alleles, especially DR and DQ, made assigning TCR associations to individual alleles difficult. The classifier was reported to diagnose cytomegalovirus status with high specificity and sensitivity in both the original cohort and the validation cohort. Roughly uniform sequencing depth across donors was assumed in presence/absence analyses, although this assumption may not hold. A few of the identified cytomegalovirus-associated TCR beta chains were confirmed in vitro to be specific for cytomegalovirus antigens. At a false discovery rate of 0.05, a later analysis linked roughly 17,000 TCR beta sequences to specific HLA alleles. A cluster of highly shared sequence variants was judged likely to be a technical artifact of the sequencing pipeline.

Trimming takes 5 bases off V and 14 bases off J; junction bases not matched to a gene: 8. From the cysteine through the phenylalanine, the CDR3 covers 11 amino acids. The kept DNA is CDR3 alone, 33 bases in frame from the first base. CDR1 and CDR2, per the germline V gene (reference sequence), are MNHEY and SMNVEV. In total, 500 to 700 healthy bone marrow donors made up the cohort. All cohort members were sampled while nominally healthy, although unrecorded immune exposures were likely present. The donor tested CMV seropositive, placing the donor among the roughly 300 seropositive members of the cohort. Each donor provided a peripheral blood sample, and peripheral blood mononuclear cells were used for TCR beta sequencing. The Qiagen DNeasy Blood Extraction Kit was used to extract genomic DNA from the blood cell samples. The method was the immunoSEQ multiplex PCR assay. For the multiplex PCR, a mixture combining 60 forward primers for TCR Vbeta segments and 13 reverse primers for TCR Jbeta segments was used. A multiplex PCR assay on genomic DNA amplified the CDR3 region of rearranged TCR beta genes. The amplified TCR beta libraries were sequenced on the Illumina HiSeq System as 87-base-pair reads. Turning to the authors' computational methods: A later analysis tallied tens of millions of unique TCR beta chains across the approximately 670 repertoires, and some 12 million of those chains were shared by two or more donors. Raw reads were error-corrected and collapsed into unique sequences by a nearest-neighbor algorithm in which closely related sequences were merged to remove PCR and sequencing errors. To assign V, D and J gene segments, CDR3 sequences were aligned to IMGT reference sequences. For a sequence to be retained, a match of at least six nucleotides to both a V gene segment and a J gene segment was required. Rearrangements were classified as productive when the CDR3 lacked stop codons and remained in frame with V and J, and all other rearrangements were classified as non-productive. CDR3 was defined according to IMGT convention as the region running from the second conserved V-encoded cysteine to the conserved J-encoded phenylalanine. The earlier analysis of approximately 500 of the donors excluded sequences that lacked an unambiguous match to a single V gene segment. An earlier analysis of a few hundred of the donors called V segments functional above 56.7% productive rearrangements and segregating when the between-donor standard deviation exceeded 5%. A statistical classification framework was developed to diagnose cytomegalovirus status using the catalog of TCR beta chain sequences. V and J gene assignment, in a later analysis, came from comparing TCR nucleotide sequences with IMGT/GENE-DB human TR gene sequences. The TCRdist pipeline was used in a later analysis to assign CDR3 sequences and most-parsimonious VDJ recombination scenarios. A later analysis defined each TCR beta chain by its CDR3 amino acid sequence plus V-gene family, and excluded reads lacking a unique V-gene family. As a way to deal with suspected cross-contamination and a sequencing artifact, a later analysis dropped approximately 570 nucleotide sequences that were highly shared and had low generation probability. For each public chain, a later analysis derived a clonal expansion index from normalized ranks of inferred template counts within each repertoire. Generation probabilities in a later analysis came from a VDJ recombination model fitted to out-of-frame rearrangements, and those results were checked against IGoR. In a later analysis, hypergeometric tests were used to score TCR-TCR, TCR-HLA and TCR-CMV co-occurrence, with a repertoire-size bias correction applied to TCR pairs. A later analysis estimated false discovery rates by permuting HLA or CMV assignments 20 times. In a later analysis, co-occurring TCRs were grouped using DBSCAN, with TCRdist sequence similarity added in when clustering inside HLA-allele-positive subsets. For co-occurrence clustering, repertoires with fewer than 30,000 or more than 120,000 public chains were excluded, along with four to six repertoires with anomalous nucleotide sharing. TCRdb limited this immuneACCESS table to in-frame rearrangements with V and J called. A share of clones is missing; checked studies link under half to unresolved V genes, and the rest is unexplained. That table furnishes V, J and clone size, whereas the DNA furnished D and trimming. The sample table holds around 100,000 clones, of which less than 75% were seen once. The ten largest clones take up roughly 10% of the sample.

Worth noting for this clone: This clone's antigen is unknown. Base qualities are missing; no much larger clone stands one base away.

The sequence is built from TRBV27 and TRBJ1-2; 7 nucleotides in the junction match TRBD1. Sequenced material: PBMCs. The TCR sequence derives from a man in his forties in good health and CMV-seropositive. CDR3 protein: CASSLGQEETF. The nucleotide sequence reads TGTGCCAGCAGTCTTGGACAGGAGGAGACCTTC.